These T cell receptor beta chains were read from a single sample in a study of CD8+ T cells in alopecia areata. The method was immunoSEQ multiplex PCR; TCRdb's version includes in-frame clones alone and lacks a portion of them. The data hold approximately 200,000 clones, with 60% to 70% observed a single time. This specimen consisted of CD4+ T cells sorted from blood, obtained at week 4, from a patient treated with tofacitinib. Source of these receptors: a human donor with alopecia areata. The CDR3 runs from the conserved cysteine through the conserved F or W. The order of the fields is CDR3 protein, CDR3 DNA, clone size, J gene, D gene, V gene, CDR3 length. D genes are given only for firm matches. The listing skips clone size in some rows; elsewhere it reads once, few, many or a size class.

CDR3 protein: CASSSKGRGMDYEQYF
CDR3 DNA: TGCGCCAGCAGCTCGAAGGGGCGGGGAATGGACTACGAGCAGTACTTC
clone size: -
J gene: TRBJ2-7
D gene: -
V gene: TRBV5-1
CDR3 length: 16

CDR3 protein: CASSELARGGGQYF
CDR3 DNA: TGTGCCAGCAGTGAACTAGCGAGGGGTGGAGGGCAGTATTTT
clone size: -
J gene: TRBJ2-3
D gene: -
V gene: TRBV25-1
CDR3 length: 14

CDR3 protein: CASSLPGTGTGANVLTF
CDR3 DNA: TGTGCCAGCAGCCTTCCCGGGACAGGGACTGGGGCCAACGTCCTGACTTTC
clone size: -
J gene: TRBJ2-6
D gene: TRBD1
V gene: TRBV5-4
CDR3 length: 17

CDR3 protein: CASSLTAGRAEAFF
CDR3 DNA: TGTGCCAGCAGCTTAACGGCAGGACGAGCTGAAGCTTTCTTT
clone size: few
J gene: TRBJ1-1
D gene: -
V gene: TRBV7-9
CDR3 length: 14

CDR3 protein: CASSPGGSYEQYF
CDR3 DNA: TGTGCCAGCAGCCCGGGAGGCTCCTACGAGCAGTACTTC
clone size: -
J gene: TRBJ2-7
D gene: TRBD2
V gene: TRBV7-2
CDR3 length: 13

CDR3 protein: CASSEPTSRSTGELFF
CDR3 DNA: TGTGCCAGCAGTGAACCGACTAGTCGGAGCACCGGGGAGCTGTTTTTT
clone size: -
J gene: TRBJ2-2
D gene: -
V gene: TRBV25-1
CDR3 length: 16

CDR3 protein: CSVGLTNRAFF
CDR3 DNA: TGCAGCGTTGGACTGACGAACAGAGCTTTCTTT
clone size: -
J gene: TRBJ1-1
D gene: -
V gene: TRBV29-1
CDR3 length: 11

CDR3 protein: CAWSEEAGNEQYF
CDR3 DNA: TGTGCCTGGAGCGAGGAGGCAGGTAACGAGCAGTACTTC
clone size: -
J gene: TRBJ2-7
D gene: -
V gene: TRBV30
CDR3 length: 13

CDR3 protein: CATTRTLNTEAFF
CDR3 DNA: TGTGCCACCACCAGGACGCTGAACACTGAAGCTTTCTTT
clone size: few
J gene: TRBJ1-1
D gene: -
V gene: TRBV15
CDR3 length: 13

CDR3 protein: CASSPRPSYNEQFF
CDR3 DNA: TGTGCCAGCAGCCCTCGACCCTCCTACAATGAGCAGTTCTTC
clone size: -
J gene: TRBJ2-1
D gene: -
V gene: TRBV5-6
CDR3 length: 14

CDR3 protein: CASWLGLAFSYNEQFF
CDR3 DNA: TGTGCCAGTTGGTTAGGGCTAGCGTTCTCCTACAATGAGCAGTTCTTC
clone size: -
J gene: TRBJ2-1
D gene: -
V gene: TRBV25-1
CDR3 length: 16

CDR3 protein: CSVGGLAERNSKETQYF
CDR3 DNA: TGCAGCGTTGGGGGACTAGCGGAGAGAAACTCAAAAGAGACCCAGTACTTC
clone size: -
J gene: TRBJ2-5
D gene: TRBD2
V gene: TRBV29-1
CDR3 length: 17

CDR3 protein: CASSLRLNTEAFF
CDR3 DNA: TGTGCCAGCAGCTTGCGACTGAACACTGAAGCTTTCTTT
clone size: -
J gene: TRBJ1-1
D gene: -
V gene: TRBV11-2
CDR3 length: 13

CDR3 protein: CASRPGTLARTGELFF
CDR3 DNA: TGTGCCAGCAGACCCGGGACTTTGGCCCGCACCGGGGAGCTGTTTTTT
clone size: -
J gene: TRBJ2-2
D gene: -
V gene: TRBV27
CDR3 length: 16

CDR3 protein: CASSLLGLAKNIQYF
CDR3 DNA: TGTGCCAGCAGTTTACTCGGACTAGCCAAAAACATTCAGTACTTC
clone size: -
J gene: TRBJ2-4
D gene: -
V gene: TRBV27
CDR3 length: 15

CDR3 protein: CASSNHGTSPFF
CDR3 DNA: TGTGCCAGCAGCAACCATGGGACTAGTCCGTTCTTC
clone size: -
J gene: TRBJ2-1
D gene: TRBD2
V gene: TRBV11-2
CDR3 length: 12

CDR3 protein: CASSQDTGGSNQPQHF
CDR3 DNA: TGTGCCAGCAGCCAAGATACAGGGGGAAGCAATCAGCCCCAGCATTTT
clone size: -
J gene: TRBJ1-5
D gene: TRBD1
V gene: TRBV14
CDR3 length: 16

CDR3 protein: CASRAGSTGELFF
CDR3 DNA: TGTGCCAGCCGCGCGGGAAGCACCGGGGAGCTGTTTTTT
clone size: -
J gene: TRBJ2-2
D gene: -
V gene: TRBV7-2
CDR3 length: 13

CDR3 protein: CASSYGGAVGEKLFF
CDR3 DNA: TGTGCCAGCAGTTACGGGGGGGCGGTCGGTGAAAAACTGTTTTTT
clone size: -
J gene: TRBJ1-4
D gene: -
V gene: TRBV6-5
CDR3 length: 15

CDR3 protein: CASSDYGQGNQPQHF
CDR3 DNA: TGTGCCAGCAGCGATTACGGCCAGGGGAATCAGCCCCAGCATTTT
clone size: -
J gene: TRBJ1-5
D gene: -
V gene: TRBV7-2
CDR3 length: 15

CDR3 protein: CSVATGLSYNEQFF
CDR3 DNA: TGCAGCGTCGCAACAGGGCTGTCCTACAATGAGCAGTTCTTC
clone size: few
J gene: TRBJ2-1
D gene: -
V gene: TRBV29-1
CDR3 length: 14

CDR3 protein: CASSLTGALMNTEAFF
CDR3 DNA: TGTGCCAGCAGCCTTACAGGGGCGTTGATGAACACTGAAGCTTTCTTT
clone size: -
J gene: TRBJ1-1
D gene: TRBD1
V gene: TRBV11-1
CDR3 length: 16

CDR3 protein: CSAGGREKLFF
CDR3 DNA: TGCAGTGCTGGGGGCAGGGAAAAACTGTTTTTT
clone size: -
J gene: TRBJ1-4
D gene: -
V gene: TRBV20-1
CDR3 length: 11

CDR3 protein: CASSQVRGDRGTLSGANVLTF
CDR3 DNA: TGCGCCAGCAGCCAAGTCCGGGGGGACAGGGGTACCCTCTCTGGGGCCAACGTCCTGACTTTC
clone size: -
J gene: TRBJ2-6
D gene: TRBD1
V gene: TRBV4-3
CDR3 length: 21

CDR3 protein: CSVEVRGAQYF
CDR3 DNA: TGCAGCGTTGAAGTGCGAGGGGCCCAGTACTTC
clone size: -
J gene: TRBJ2-5
D gene: -
V gene: TRBV29-1
CDR3 length: 11

CDR3 protein: CASSQEPGRDNQPQHF
CDR3 DNA: TGCGCCAGCAGCCAAGAACCAGGCAGGGACAATCAGCCCCAGCATTTT
clone size: -
J gene: TRBJ1-5
D gene: -
V gene: TRBV4-1
CDR3 length: 16

CDR3 protein: CASSVGDRGYGYTF
CDR3 DNA: TGTGCCAGCAGCGTAGGGGACAGGGGCTATGGCTACACCTTC
clone size: few
J gene: TRBJ1-2
D gene: TRBD1
V gene: TRBV9
CDR3 length: 14

CDR3 protein: CASSASGGLAGELFF
CDR3 DNA: TGTGCCAGCAGCGCCTCCGGGGGCCTCGCCGGGGAGCTGTTTTTT
clone size: -
J gene: TRBJ2-2
D gene: -
V gene: TRBV7-2
CDR3 length: 15

CDR3 protein: CASSLRGRELFF
CDR3 DNA: TGTGCCAGCAGCTTACGGGGCCGGGAGCTGTTTTTT
clone size: -
J gene: TRBJ2-2
D gene: -
V gene: TRBV7-3
CDR3 length: 12

CDR3 protein: CSVVAGARSYEQYF
CDR3 DNA: TGCAGCGTTGTAGCGGGAGCAAGGTCCTACGAGCAGTACTTC
clone size: -
J gene: TRBJ2-7
D gene: TRBD2
V gene: TRBV29-1
CDR3 length: 14

CDR3 protein: CASSSRLAGEMDTQYF
CDR3 DNA: TGTGCCAGCAGCTCCAGACTAGCGGGAGAGATGGATACGCAGTATTTT
clone size: -
J gene: TRBJ2-3
D gene: TRBD2
V gene: TRBV5-4
CDR3 length: 16

CDR3 protein: CATVRGQGEGEAFF
CDR3 DNA: TGTGCCACCGTTAGGGGGCAGGGGGAGGGTGAAGCTTTCTTT
clone size: -
J gene: TRBJ1-1
D gene: TRBD1
V gene: TRBV2
CDR3 length: 14

CDR3 protein: CASSGASGQAIQYF
CDR3 DNA: TGTGCCAGCAGTGGGGCTAGCGGCCAAGCCATTCAGTACTTC
clone size: few
J gene: TRBJ2-4
D gene: TRBD2
V gene: TRBV2
CDR3 length: 14

CDR3 protein: CASSLFGGTGELFF
CDR3 DNA: TGTGCCAGCAGTTTATTCGGGGGCACCGGGGAGCTGTTTTTT
clone size: -
J gene: TRBJ2-2
D gene: -
V gene: TRBV27
CDR3 length: 14

CDR3 protein: CASSLGAAGGYGYTF
CDR3 DNA: TGCGCCAGCAGCCTAGGGGCGGCAGGGGGGTATGGCTACACCTTC
clone size: -
J gene: TRBJ1-2
D gene: TRBD1
V gene: TRBV4-3
CDR3 length: 15

CDR3 protein: CASRNSRGWDTEAFF
CDR3 DNA: TGTGCCAGCAGGAATTCCAGGGGGTGGGACACTGAAGCTTTCTTT
clone size: -
J gene: TRBJ1-1
D gene: TRBD1
V gene: TRBV6-5
CDR3 length: 15

CDR3 protein: CAWSAVTEQYF
CDR3 DNA: TGTGCCTGGAGTGCAGTTACAGAGCAGTACTTC
clone size: -
J gene: TRBJ2-7
D gene: -
V gene: TRBV30
CDR3 length: 11

CDR3 protein: CASSPRGYGYTF
CDR3 DNA: TGTGCCAGCAGCCCCAGGGGCTATGGCTACACCTTC
clone size: -
J gene: TRBJ1-2
D gene: -
V gene: TRBV9
CDR3 length: 12

CDR3 protein: CAIMDRFGEQYF
CDR3 DNA: TGTGCCATCATGGACAGGTTTGGAGAGCAGTACTTC
clone size: -
J gene: TRBJ2-7
D gene: TRBD1
V gene: TRBV10-3
CDR3 length: 12

CDR3 protein: CASSQDKVGGLAGETQYF
CDR3 DNA: TGCGCCAGCAGCCAAGATAAGGTCGGGGGACTAGCGGGAGAGACCCAGTACTTC
clone size: -
J gene: TRBJ2-5
D gene: TRBD2
V gene: TRBV4-3
CDR3 length: 18

CDR3 protein: CSVESGNTIYF
CDR3 DNA: TGCAGCGTTGAATCGGGAAACACCATATATTTT
clone size: once
J gene: TRBJ1-3
D gene: -
V gene: TRBV29-1
CDR3 length: 11

CDR3 protein: CASSRLGENEQFF
CDR3 DNA: TGTGCCAGCAGCCGCCTGGGAGAGAATGAGCAGTTCTTC
clone size: few
J gene: TRBJ2-1
D gene: -
V gene: TRBV27
CDR3 length: 13

CDR3 protein: CAWRVTGVDYGYTF
CDR3 DNA: TGTGCCTGGAGAGTTACAGGGGTGGACTATGGCTACACCTTC
clone size: -
J gene: TRBJ1-2
D gene: TRBD1
V gene: TRBV30
CDR3 length: 14

CDR3 protein: CASRPLRGVYNEQFF
CDR3 DNA: TGTGCCAGCAGACCCCTTAGGGGTGTCTACAATGAGCAGTTCTTC
clone size: -
J gene: TRBJ2-1
D gene: -
V gene: TRBV27
CDR3 length: 15

CDR3 protein: CASSQAEGETQYF
CDR3 DNA: TGTGCCAGCTCACAAGCAGAAGGGGAGACCCAGTACTTC
clone size: -
J gene: TRBJ2-5
D gene: -
V gene: TRBV18
CDR3 length: 13

CDR3 protein: CAIRTPGNEQFF
CDR3 DNA: TGTGCCATCAGAACCCCGGGAAATGAGCAGTTCTTC
clone size: -
J gene: TRBJ2-1
D gene: -
V gene: TRBV10-3
CDR3 length: 12